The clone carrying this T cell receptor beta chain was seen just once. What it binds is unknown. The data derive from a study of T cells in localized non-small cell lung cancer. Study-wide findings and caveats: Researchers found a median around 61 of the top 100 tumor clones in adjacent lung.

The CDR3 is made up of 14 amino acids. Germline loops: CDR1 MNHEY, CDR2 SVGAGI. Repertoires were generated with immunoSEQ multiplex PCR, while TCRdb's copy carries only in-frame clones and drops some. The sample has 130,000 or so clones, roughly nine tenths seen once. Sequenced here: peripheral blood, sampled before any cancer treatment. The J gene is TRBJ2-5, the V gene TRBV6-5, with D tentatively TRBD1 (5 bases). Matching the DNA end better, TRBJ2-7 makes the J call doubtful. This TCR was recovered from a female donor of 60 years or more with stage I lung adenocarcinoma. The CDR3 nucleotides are TGTGCCAGCAGTTACTCAGCGCAGGGTTACGAGCAGTACTTC. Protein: CASSYSAQGYEQYF.